This entry is about one T cell receptor beta chain. The sample belongs to a study of blood T cells in healthy people across ages. Through a sample-barcoded 5' primer and a J-beta primer mix, a second PCR was run for about 6 to 11 cycles. TCRdb called the 5' RACE reads again in MiXCR, with one record for every CDR3 protein. Seen here are about 2 million distinct CDR3 sequences, less than 50% observed once, and the top ten hold around 2.1%. This sequence originates from a woman in her forties in good health. Sequences were obtained from blood.

CDR3: CASRLGGIGSNQPQHF. In DNA form, the CDR3 reads TGTGCCAGCAGACTCGGAGGGATCGGATCCAATCAGCCCCAGCATTTT. The chain employs TRBV27 and TRBJ1-5, with D unresolved. Deletions cut 6 bases from V and 3 bases from J, with 18 bases between. The V gene's germline CDR1 is MNHEY and CDR2 SMNVEV (reference sequence). CDR3 size: 16 residues.